The clone carrying this T cell receptor (beta chain) appeared a few times. As yet, its antigen is unknown. TCRdb re-called the PCR reads through MiXCR, storing one row per CDR3 protein. The table lists about 63,000 distinct CDR3 sequences, approximately 18% of them singletons. With 10%, 30% or 50% of RNA, about 19,000 to 1,000,000 naive CD8 T cells were sequenced. This sample was included in a study of molecular identifiers for immune sequencing clone quantification. The study, taken as a whole, reports: In CMV-specific effectors, clones above 20 copies held over 99% of molecules; naive, under 1%.

This receptor was obtained from a human donor in good health. Some libraries in this study had Jurkat cell RNA spiked in. The sample comprised naive CD8+ T cells from blood, with Jurkat cell RNA spiked in. Subset reported: FACS-sorted CD8+CD4-CCR7+CD45RA+ naive T cells.

CDR3 amino acids: CASSSEAGQVDGYTF. CDR3 DNA: TGTGCCAGCAGCTCAGAGGCCGGACAGGTGGATGGCTACACCTTC. The genes are TRBV7-9 and TRBJ1-2; 7 bases match TRBD1. Germline V gives CDR1 SEHNR, CDR2 FQNEAQ (reference sequence). The CDR3 spans 15 residues. Germline trimming cut 4 bases from V and 6 bases from J; bases unmatched to any gene: 11.